The TCR beta chain described here comes from a study of PD-L1 blockade in urothelial cancer. Study context: A median blood sample held 141,255 T cells and tens of thousands of unique TCRs. Study-wide findings and caveats: Tumor-associated blood clones were expanded more by durable-benefit patients at 3 weeks.

Assay used: immunoSEQ multiplex PCR; TCRdb lists only in-frame clones, some missing. Of roughly 17,000 clones listed, about 90% are singletons. The patients had locally advanced or metastatic urothelial carcinoma. In the case of this clone: Its antigen is not identified.

This clonotype was obtained from a man in his fifties with urothelial cancer. Sequencing used PBMCs, obtained around atezolizumab (anti-PD-L1) treatment.

The CDR3 loop reads CASSIRGQGDQPQHF. In nucleotides, the CDR3 is TGTGCCAGTAGTATCAGGGGCCAGGGGGATCAGCCCCAGCATTTT. V gene TRBV19 combines with J gene TRBJ1-5, with 7 positions matching TRBD1. In germline, CDR1 is LNHDA, CDR2 SQIVND (reference sequence). V dropped 3 bases and J dropped 5; count of bases not matched to a gene: 7. The CDR3 loop spans 15 amino acids.